This TCR beta chain was obtained from a study of identical twins. Study-level findings and limits: Diverse VJ usage suggested most zero-insertion clonotypes were not invariant T cells. Modelling approaches yielded underestimates of out-of-frame TCR alpha sharing between monozygotic twins. The degree of excess twin sharing was weaker in beta out-of-frame sequences.

This clonotype was counted many times. No antigen is known for it. Template switching added a universal primer site, and cDNA bore unique molecular identifiers. Via MiXCR, TCRdb re-called the 5' RACE reads, giving one row per CDR3 protein. The sample lists a few hundred thousand distinct CDR3 sequences; approximately 8.7% were seen once. Trimming pared 8 bases from V and 0 bases from J, leaving 8 bases between. Germline CDR1 SNHLY, CDR2 FYNNEI. CDR3 length: 13 residues. Specimen: naive T cells sorted from blood. This receptor was obtained from a woman aged 45-60 years in good health. The rearrangement links TRBV2 to TRBJ2-1; possible D gene TRBD2, 6 bases. This CDR3 is CASLGGSYNEQFF. CDR3 in DNA: TGTGCCAGCCTGGGGGGCTCCTACAATGAGCAGTTCTTC.